Listed here is a single T cell receptor beta chain. Study processing details: Nucleated cell counts were estimated from reference gene primer amplification. Clones were sequenced by immunoSEQ multiplex PCR, and TCRdb holds only the in-frame ones, with some missing. That table is the source of V, J and clone size, and D and trimming were worked out from the DNA. The data contain approximately 220,000 clones, around 81% of them singletons. This sample was taken from a study of blood T cell repertoires in COVID-19. The CDR3 runs 16 residues. Trimming took 4 bases from V and 5 from J; bases not matched to a gene: 7. Germline values: CDR1 KGHDR, CDR2 SFDVKD.

The rearrangement joins TRBV24-1 to TRBJ2-1; 10 bases are a match to TRBD1. This clonotype originated in a woman aged 30 to 39 who had recovered from COVID-19. The specimen was peripheral blood. The CDR3 DNA follows: TGTGCCACCAGTGAACAGGGACAGGGGTTGAACAATGAGCAGTTCTTC. Its translation is CATSEQGQGLNNEQFF.